Below, 24 T cell receptor beta chains from the same sample are listed, as sequenced in a study of cytomegalovirus exposure and HLA in healthy donors. The PCR ran on 60 Vbeta and 13 Jbeta primers. The repertoire was sequenced with immunoSEQ multiplex PCR; TCRdb's copy has only in-frame clones and lacks some. The data show 150,000 to 200,000 clones, over 75% seen once. The source material was PBMCs. These receptors were obtained from a man over 45 in good health and CMV-seronegative.

The rearrangement joins TRBV7-9 to TRBJ1-4; possible D gene TRBD1, 5 bases. The germline V gene encodes CDR1 SEHNR and CDR2 FQNEAQ (reference sequence). The CDR3 length is 15 residues. The V end was cut by 5 bases, the J end by 0 bases, with 10 bases between. In nucleotides, the CDR3 is TGTGCCAGCAGCCTGGACACGTCAACTAATGAAAAACTGTTTTTT. This encodes CASSLDTSTNEKLFF.

The chain is built from TRBV19 and TRBJ1-5; TRBD1 aligns across 8 bases. The J segment lost 0 bases and the V segment lost 7 bases, leaving 17 bases of the junction unmatched. Germline V lookup: CDR1 LNHDA, CDR2 SQIVND (reference sequence). This CDR3 contains 19 residues. In DNA form, the CDR3 reads TGTGCCAGTAACTATCGGCTGGGGACAGGCTCTCATAGCAATCAGCCCCAGCATTTT. Its translation: CASNYRLGTGSHSNQPQHF.

This clone showed up just once. The chain links TRBV4-3 to TRBJ2-2; 10 positions match TRBD2. The CDR3 has 15 amino acids. The V and J ends lost 5 bases and 6 bases, in that order; junction bases with no gene match: 6. The V gene's germline CDR1 is LGHNA and CDR2 YSLEER. CDR3 protein: CASSVGTSDPGELFF. In DNA form, the CDR3 reads TGCGCCAGCAGCGTCGGGACTAGCGATCCCGGGGAGCTGTTTTTT.

The V call is TRBV30, the J call TRBJ1-5; TRBD1 aligns across 7 bases. CDR3 length equals 13 residues. Germline CDR1 is GTSNPN and CDR2 is SVGIG (reference sequence). V dropped 2 bases and J dropped 6; count of bases not matched to a gene: 4. CDR3 region: CAWSPGGGQPQHF. Written as DNA, the CDR3 is TGTGCCTGGAGTCCAGGGGGAGGTCAGCCCCAGCATTTT. Complete variable domain (other parts from reference TRBV30 and TRBJ1-5): SQTIHQWPATLVQPVGSPLSLECTVEGTSNPNLYWYRQAAGRGLQLLFYSVGIGQISSEVPQNLSASRPQDRQFILSSKKLLLSDSGFYLCAWSPGGGQPQHFGDGTRLSIL.

Comments on this clone: The same CDR3 arises from other DNA sequences in this sample as well. The chain has TRBV2 and TRBJ1-5, with 8 bases matching TRBD1. CDR1 is SNHLY, CDR2 FYNNEI, per germline. Germline trimming cut 6 bases from V and 1 base from J; bases unmatched to any gene: 2. CDR3 length: 14 residues. This CDR3 reads CASRGTGSNQPQHF. CDR3 DNA sequence: TGTGCCAGCAGGGGGACAGGAAGCAATCAGCCCCAGCATTTT.

The genes are TRBV27 and TRBJ2-1, with D perhaps TRBD2 (7 bases). The germline V gene has CDR1 MNHEY and CDR2 SMNVEV (reference sequence). The V end was cut by 3 bases, the J end by 9 bases, with 18 bases between. The CDR3 extends over 15 amino acids. The CDR3 region has the DNA TGTGCCAGCAGTTTGGGGCAGGGAGGGGGGGGTGAGCAGTTCTTC. This sequence encodes CASSLGQGGGGEQFF.

The CDR3 bases are TGTGCCAGCAACGCAGGATCCTACGAGCAGTACTTC. Its protein product is CASNAGSYEQYF. V gene TRBV2 combines with J gene TRBJ2-7; unclear D gene. CDR3 length equals 12 residues. With 7 bases removed from V and 1 base from J, the gap between germline ends came to 8 bases. Germline values: CDR1 SNHLY, CDR2 FYNNEI.

The chain recombines TRBV29-1 with TRBJ2-5, with D possibly being TRBD2 (7 bases). V was clipped by 0 bases and J by 5 bases, with 10 bases between them. Per germline, CDR1 SQVTM and CDR2 ANQGSEA. The CDR3 is made up of 13 amino acids. The CDR3 coding sequence is TGCAGCGTTGAAGAAGGGGGAGGGGAGACCCAGTACTTC. Protein product: CSVEEGGGETQYF.

The V call is TRBV10-1, the J call TRBJ1-2; tentatively, D is TRBD1 (6 bases). CDR3 length equals 13 residues. CDR1 and CDR2 (germline): WNHNN, SYGVQD (reference sequence). Trimming removed 2 bases from V and 8 bases from J, with 12 bases in between. CDR3 coding DNA: TGCGCCAGCAGTGAGAGCGGGGGCTGGGGCTACACCTTC. Translation: CASSESGGWGYTF.

The V gene is TRBV7-6, the J gene TRBJ2-5; TRBD2 matches at 7 bases. V was clipped by 1 base and J by 7 bases; unmatched bases: 3. The CDR3 length is 13 residues. From germline, CDR1 is SGHVS and CDR2 FNYEAQ. This chain's CDR3 is CASSLEGGSTQYF. The DNA for the CDR3 is TGTGCCAGCAGCTTAGAGGGAGGGTCGACCCAGTACTTC.

This chain links TRBV19 with TRBJ1-1; D call uncertain. CDR1 and CDR2 (germline): LNHDA, SQIVND (reference sequence). The CDR3 has 16 residues. V was trimmed by 4 bases and J by 0 bases, leaving 15 bases between them. CDR3 region: CASSTPLRLMNTEAFF. The CDR3 bases are TGTGCCAGTAGTACCCCCCTCCGACTGATGAACACTGAAGCTTTCTTT.

This clone was detected once. The chain couples TRBV5-1 to TRBJ2-5; 8 bases are shared with TRBD1. V dropped 4 bases and J dropped 4; count of bases not matched to a gene: 9. CDR3 size: 15 residues. Per the germline V gene, CDR1 is SGHRS and CDR2 is YFSETQ. As DNA, the CDR3 is TGCGCCAGCAGCCCGTCTCAGGGGGCGAGAGAGACCCAGTACTTC. Its translation: CASSPSQGARETQYF.

This clone was seen at least ten times. V is TRBV7-8 and J is TRBJ1-2; 10 bases fit TRBD1. The germline V gene has CDR1 SGHVS and CDR2 FQNEAQ. The CDR3 spans 15 residues. Trimming at V came to 1 base and at J to 8 bases, leaving 7 bases not matched to a gene. The CDR3 region has the DNA TGTGCCAGCAGCTTAGGGAGAGGGACAGGGGTCGGCTACACCTTC. Encoded protein: CASSLGRGTGVGYTF. The variable domain in full, with the rest retrieved from reference TRBV7-8 and TRBJ1-2, is GAGVSQSPRYKVAKRGQDVALRCDPISGHVSLFWYQQALGQGPEFLTYFQNEAQLDKSGLPSDRFFAERPEGSVSTLKIQRTQQEDSAVYLCASSLGRGTGVGYTFGSGTRLTVV.

This chain joins TRBV2 and TRBJ2-1, with TRBD2 matching 8 bases. The CDR3 contains 15 residues. The V gene end was trimmed by 7 bases and the J gene end by 0 bases; junction bases not matched to a gene: 5. Germline CDR1 and CDR2: SNHLY and FYNNEI. CDR3 nucleotide sequence: TGTGCCAGCAAACGCGGGGGGAGCTCCTACAATGAGCAGTTCTTC. Its protein is CASKRGGSSYNEQFF.

J is TRBJ2-3 and V is TRBV5-1; the D gene is possibly TRBD1 (6 bases). The germline gives CDR1 SGHRS, CDR2 YFSETQ. Trimming took 3 bases from V and 11 from J, leaving 19 bases between them. The CDR3 runs to 14 residues. The CDR3 region has the DNA TGCGCCAGCAGCTCTGGGACAAAAATGCACGGGCAGTATTTT. Translating it yields CASSSGTKMHGQYF.

The genes are TRBV10-3 and TRBJ2-5; a weak D match, TRBD2 (6 bases). From germline, CDR1 is ENHRY and CDR2 SYGVKD. CDR3 length: 15 amino acids. Trimming took off 4 bases at V and 4 bases at J, with 16 bases between the two ends. The CDR3 protein is CAISGRGPRGETQYF. The CDR3, as DNA: TGTGCCATCAGTGGGAGGGGACCAAGAGGAGAGACCCAGTACTTC.

As for this clone: The junction departs from germline at one end; a sequencing error may be responsible. The chain uses TRBV2 and TRBJ2-2; perhaps TRBD2 as D (6 bases). This CDR3 is built from 12 residues. CDR1 is SNHLY and CDR2 is FYNNEI in the germline V gene. CDR3 DNA: TGTGCCAGCAGGGTGGGCCTCGGGGGGCTGTTTTTT. It yields the protein CASRVGLGGLFF.

The rearrangement joins TRBV15 to TRBJ1-2; 8 bases agree with TRBD1. The V and J ends lost 4 bases and 8 bases, in that order; junction bases with no gene match: 6. CDR3 length equals 13 residues. From germline, CDR1 is LNHNV and CDR2 YYDKDF (reference sequence). The CDR3 reads CATSKRTGQGYTF. Written as DNA, the CDR3 is TGTGCCACCAGCAAGAGGACAGGGCAGGGCTACACCTTC. Full variable domain (remainder filled in from reference TRBV15 and TRBJ1-2): DAMVIQNPRYQVTQFGKPVTLSCSQTLNHNVMYWYQQKSSQAPKLLFHYYDKDFNNEADTPDNFQSRRPNTSFCFLDIRSPGLGDTAMYLCATSKRTGQGYTFGSGTRLTVV.

The rearrangement joins TRBV21-1 to TRBJ1-4; no check of the table's D call, TRBD1, against the DNA was made. TRBV21-1 is reported as a pseudogene. The CDR3 has 14 amino acids. The CDR3 region is CASRRTESNEKLFF. CDR3 in DNA: TGTGCCAGCAGAAGGACAGAGTCCAATGAAAAACTGTTTTTT.

The rearrangement links TRBV6-5 to TRBJ1-2; possible D gene TRBD1, 5 bases. Germline CDR1 and CDR2: MNHEY and SVGAGI. V was cut by 5 bases and J by 4 bases, with 17 bases left in between. The length of the CDR3 is 15 residues. DNA for the CDR3: TGTGCCAGCAGTCGCGTACTAACAGGTTTCTATGGCTACACCTTC. Protein: CASSRVLTGFYGYTF.

The chain uses TRBV7-2 and TRBJ1-4; D is undetermined. The CDR3 extends over 14 amino acids. Germline V CDR1 and CDR2: SGHTA, FQGNSA. V was pared by 3 bases and J by 4 bases, with 9 bases between. This CDR3 reads CASSLTNLNEKLFF. For the CDR3, the DNA is TGTGCCAGCAGCTTGACAAACCTTAATGAAAAACTGTTTTTT. The variable domain in full, completed from reference TRBV7-2 and TRBJ1-4, reads GAGVSQSPSNKVTEKGKDVELRCDPISGHTALYWYRQSLGQGLEFLIYFQGNSAPDKSGLPSDRFSAERTGGSVSTLTIQRTQQEDSAVYLCASSLTNLNEKLFFGSGTQLSVL.

The chain carries TRBV21-1 and TRBJ2-2; the table's TRBD2 call for D was not verified on the DNA. TRBV21-1 corresponds to a pseudogene. The length of the CDR3 is 22 residues. The CDR3 DNA is TGTGCCAGCAGCAATCAGGCCCCCGGGACCCAGGGAGGATTGTCGAACACCGGGGAGCTGTTTTTT. This sequence encodes CASSNQAPGTQGGLSNTGELFF.

This chain links TRBV5-1 with TRBJ2-1; unclear D gene. Germline V CDR1 and CDR2: SGHRS, YFSETQ. The CDR3 sequence is 15 residues long. Trimming shortened V by 2 bases and J by 3 bases, and 12 bases separated the two germline ends. The CDR3 DNA follows: TGCGCCAGCAGCTTAGGTACAGACCTCTACAATGAGCAGTTCTTC. Its translation is CASSLGTDLYNEQFF.

This clone was detected a few times. The gene calls are TRBV2 and TRBJ2-1; D is perhaps TRBD1 (5 bases). The CDR3 runs to 15 residues. The germline V gene has CDR1 SNHLY and CDR2 FYNNEI. V shed 7 bases and J shed 8 bases, with 21 bases lying between them. CDR3 coding DNA: TGTGCCAGCATTTCAGGGCCCTACGATTTCGATGAGCAGTTCTTC. Its translation: CASISGPYDFDEQFF.